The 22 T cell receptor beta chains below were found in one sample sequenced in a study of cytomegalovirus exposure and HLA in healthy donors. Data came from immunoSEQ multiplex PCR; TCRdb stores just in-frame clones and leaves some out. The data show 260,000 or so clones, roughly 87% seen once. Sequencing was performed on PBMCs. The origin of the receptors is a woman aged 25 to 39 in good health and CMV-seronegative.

The chain's CDR3 is CASSFLQGMPPYGYTF. CDR3 nucleotides: TGTGCCAGCAGCTTCCTACAGGGGATGCCGCCCTATGGCTACACCTTC. V gene TRBV11-2 combines with J gene TRBJ1-2; 7 bases align to TRBD1. Germline values: CDR1 SGHAT, CDR2 FQNNGV. The CDR3 loop spans 16 amino acids. The ends lost 3 bases at V and 4 bases at J; junction bases unmatched: 11.

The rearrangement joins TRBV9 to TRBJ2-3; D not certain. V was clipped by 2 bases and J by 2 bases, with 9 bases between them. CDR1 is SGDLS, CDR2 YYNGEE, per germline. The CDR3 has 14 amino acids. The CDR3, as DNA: TGTGCCAGCAGCGTTTCGTGGGCCACAGATACGCAGTATTTT. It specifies CASSVSWATDTQYF.

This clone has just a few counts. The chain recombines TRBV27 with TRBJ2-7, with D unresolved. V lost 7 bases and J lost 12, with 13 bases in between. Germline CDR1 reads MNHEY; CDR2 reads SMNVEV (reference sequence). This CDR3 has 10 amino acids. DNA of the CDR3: TGTGCCAGCATTTCCCTAAACCGGTACTTC. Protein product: CASISLNRYF.

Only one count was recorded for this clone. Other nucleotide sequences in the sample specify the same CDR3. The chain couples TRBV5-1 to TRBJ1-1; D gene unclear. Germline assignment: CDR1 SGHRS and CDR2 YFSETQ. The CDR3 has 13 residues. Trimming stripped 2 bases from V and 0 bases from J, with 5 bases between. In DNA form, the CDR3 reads TGCGCCAGCAGCTTCTCGGTGAACACTGAAGCTTTCTTT. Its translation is CASSFSVNTEAFF.

CDR3 coding DNA: TGTGCCAGCGTGGTGGCCCCTCGGTTAAACGGGGGGATCTACAATGAGCAGTTCTTC. Translated: CASVVAPRLNGGIYNEQFF. The chain combines TRBV2 with TRBJ2-1; 7 nucleotides agree with TRBD2. The CDR3 sequence is 19 residues long. The V gene's germline CDR1 is SNHLY and CDR2 FYNNEI. Losses at the gene ends were 8 bases for V and 3 bases for J; bases not matched to a gene: 22.

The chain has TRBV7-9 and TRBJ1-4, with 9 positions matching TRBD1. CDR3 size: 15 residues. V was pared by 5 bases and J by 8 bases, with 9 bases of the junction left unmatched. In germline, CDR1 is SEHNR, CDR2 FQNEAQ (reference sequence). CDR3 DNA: TGTGCCAGCAGCGGGCCCGGGACAGGGTACGAAAAACTGTTTTTT. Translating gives CASSGPGTGYEKLFF.

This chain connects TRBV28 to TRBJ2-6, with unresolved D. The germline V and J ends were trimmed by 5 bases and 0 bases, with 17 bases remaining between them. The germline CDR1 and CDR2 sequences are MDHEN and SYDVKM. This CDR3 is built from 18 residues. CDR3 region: CASSPLQELLSGANVLTF. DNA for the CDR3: TGTGCCAGCAGTCCGCTGCAGGAACTACTCTCTGGGGCCAACGTCCTGACTTTC.

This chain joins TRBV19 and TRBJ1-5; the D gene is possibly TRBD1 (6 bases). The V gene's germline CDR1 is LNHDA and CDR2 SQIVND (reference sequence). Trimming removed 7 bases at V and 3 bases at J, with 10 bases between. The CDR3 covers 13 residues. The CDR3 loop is CASMLGANQPQHF. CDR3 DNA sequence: TGTGCCAGTATGCTGGGGGCCAATCAGCCCCAGCATTTT. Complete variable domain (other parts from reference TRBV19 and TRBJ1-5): DGGITQSPKYLFRKEGQNVTLSCEQNLNHDAMYWYRQDPGQGLRLIYYSQIVNDFQKGDIAEGYSVSREKKESFPLTVTSAQKNPTAFYLCASMLGANQPQHFGDGTRLSIL.

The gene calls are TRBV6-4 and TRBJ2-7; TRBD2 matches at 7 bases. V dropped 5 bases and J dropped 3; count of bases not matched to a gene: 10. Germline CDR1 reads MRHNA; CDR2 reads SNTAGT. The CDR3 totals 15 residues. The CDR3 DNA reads TGTGCCAGCAGTCGGCCATCGGGGGGAGACTACGAGCAGTACTTC. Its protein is CASSRPSGGDYEQYF.

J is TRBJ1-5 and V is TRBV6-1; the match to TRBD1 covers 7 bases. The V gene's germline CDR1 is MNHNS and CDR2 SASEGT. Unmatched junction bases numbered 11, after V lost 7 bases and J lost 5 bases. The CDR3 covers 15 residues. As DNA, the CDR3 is TGTGCCAGCACCGAAGGAACAGGGGCCGATCAGCCCCAGCATTTT. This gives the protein CASTEGTGADQPQHF.

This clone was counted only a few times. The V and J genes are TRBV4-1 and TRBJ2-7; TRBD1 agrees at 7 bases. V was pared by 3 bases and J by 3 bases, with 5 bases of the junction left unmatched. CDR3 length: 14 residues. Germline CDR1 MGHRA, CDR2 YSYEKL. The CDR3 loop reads CASSQIGDSYEQYF. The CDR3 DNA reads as TGCGCCAGCAGCCAGATAGGGGACAGCTACGAGCAGTACTTC.

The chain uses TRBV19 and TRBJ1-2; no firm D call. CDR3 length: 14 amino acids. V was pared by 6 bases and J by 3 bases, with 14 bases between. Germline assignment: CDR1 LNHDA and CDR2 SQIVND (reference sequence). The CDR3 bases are TGTGCCAGTAGCTCTTCAGGTGGTGACTATGGCTACACCTTC. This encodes CASSSSGGDYGYTF. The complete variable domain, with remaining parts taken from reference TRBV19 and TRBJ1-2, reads DGGITQSPKYLFRKEGQNVTLSCEQNLNHDAMYWYRQDPGQGLRLIYYSQIVNDFQKGDIAEGYSVSREKKESFPLTVTSAQKNPTAFYLCASSSSGGDYGYTFGSGTRLTVV.

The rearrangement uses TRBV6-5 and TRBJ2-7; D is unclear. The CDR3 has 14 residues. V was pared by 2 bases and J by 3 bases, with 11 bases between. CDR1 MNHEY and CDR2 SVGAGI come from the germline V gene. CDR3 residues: CASSYDQNNYEQYF. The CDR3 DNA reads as TGTGCCAGCAGTTACGACCAAAATAACTACGAGCAGTACTTC.

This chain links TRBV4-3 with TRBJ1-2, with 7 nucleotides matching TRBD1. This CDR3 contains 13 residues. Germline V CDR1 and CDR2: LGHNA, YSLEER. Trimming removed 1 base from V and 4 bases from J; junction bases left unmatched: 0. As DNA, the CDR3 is TGCGCCAGCAGCCAAGCAGGGGGCTATGGCTACACCTTC. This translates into CASSQAGGYGYTF.

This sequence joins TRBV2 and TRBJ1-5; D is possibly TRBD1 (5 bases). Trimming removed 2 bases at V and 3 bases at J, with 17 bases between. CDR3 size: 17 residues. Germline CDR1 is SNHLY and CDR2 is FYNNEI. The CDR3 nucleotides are TGTGCCAGCAGTGAATATCGGCGGACAATAGCCAATCAGCCCCAGCATTTT. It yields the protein CASSEYRRTIANQPQHF.

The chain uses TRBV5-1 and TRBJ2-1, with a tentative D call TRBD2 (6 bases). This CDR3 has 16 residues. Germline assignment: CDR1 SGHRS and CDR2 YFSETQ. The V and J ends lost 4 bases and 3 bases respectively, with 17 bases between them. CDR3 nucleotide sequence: TGCGCCAGCAGCAGTACAAGCTTAGCGGTCTACAATGAGCAGTTCTTC. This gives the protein CASSSTSLAVYNEQFF.

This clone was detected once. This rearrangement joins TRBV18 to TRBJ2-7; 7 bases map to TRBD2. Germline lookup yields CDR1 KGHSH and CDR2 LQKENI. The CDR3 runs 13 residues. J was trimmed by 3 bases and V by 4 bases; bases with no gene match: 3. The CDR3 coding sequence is TGTGCCAGCTCACAAGGGACTAACTACGAGCAGTACTTC. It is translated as CASSQGTNYEQYF.

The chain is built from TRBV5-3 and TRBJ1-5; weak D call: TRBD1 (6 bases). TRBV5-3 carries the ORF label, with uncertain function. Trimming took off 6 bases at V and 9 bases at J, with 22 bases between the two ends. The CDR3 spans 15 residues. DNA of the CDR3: TGTGCCAGAAAAACGGGGGGCTGGGCCTCAGGGCCCCAGCATTTT. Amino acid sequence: CARKTGGWASGPQHF.

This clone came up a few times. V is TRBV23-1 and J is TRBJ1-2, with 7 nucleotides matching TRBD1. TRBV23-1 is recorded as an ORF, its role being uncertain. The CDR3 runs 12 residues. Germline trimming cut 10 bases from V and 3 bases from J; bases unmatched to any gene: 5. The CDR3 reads CANPDRDYGYTF. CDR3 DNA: TGCGCCAACCCAGACAGGGACTATGGCTACACCTTC.

For the CDR3, the DNA is TGTGCCTTCCTCGGAGCGGGTTACAATGAGCAGTTCTTC. Translating it yields CAFLGAGYNEQFF. The rearrangement links TRBV30 to TRBJ2-1; maybe TRBD2 (6 bases). The germline gives CDR1 GTSNPN, CDR2 SVGIG (reference sequence). The CDR3 is 13 residues long. Trimming took 7 bases from V and 4 from J, leaving 14 bases between them.

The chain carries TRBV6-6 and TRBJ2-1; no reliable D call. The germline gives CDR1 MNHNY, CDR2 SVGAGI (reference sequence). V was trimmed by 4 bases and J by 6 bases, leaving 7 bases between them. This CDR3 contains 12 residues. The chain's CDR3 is CASSSESNEQFF. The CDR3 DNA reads TGTGCCAGCAGTTCCGAGAGCAATGAGCAGTTCTTC.

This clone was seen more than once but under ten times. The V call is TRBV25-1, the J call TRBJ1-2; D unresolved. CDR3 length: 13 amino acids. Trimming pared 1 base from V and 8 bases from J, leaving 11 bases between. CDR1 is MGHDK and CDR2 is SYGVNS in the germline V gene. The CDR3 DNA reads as TGTGCCAGCAGTGAATCCTTCCGAGAAGGCTACACCTTC. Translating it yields CASSESFREGYTF.